The rows below give T cell receptor beta chains drawn from one sample of a study of blood T cells in healthy people across ages. TCRdb re-called the 5' RACE reads through MiXCR, storing one row per CDR3 protein. The profile covers some 780,000 distinct CDR3 sequences, with 56% appearing a single time and 20% to 30% taken by the ten largest. The sample taken for sequencing was blood. The receptors stem from a man aged 40-50 years in good health. Both conserved end residues are part of each CDR3.

j_call v_call cdr3_aa
NA TRBV7-2 CASSPNGGPLEQYF
TRBJ2-7 TRBV25-1 CASSELNSYEQYF
TRBJ1-1 TRBV5-6 CASQQGRDTEAFF
NA TRBV29-1 CSVDATGGREQYF
TRBJ2-7 TRBV7-3 CTSSPQPGLAGYEQYF
TRBJ2-7 TRBV28 CASSWASYEQYF
TRBJ1-4 TRBV29-1 CSVPISATNEKLFF
TRBJ2-5 TRBV6-6 CASSYRLETQYF
TRBJ1-6 TRBV7-2 CASSPTGGYSPLHF
TRBJ2-3 TRBV7-2 CASSLIRGPDTQYF
TRBJ2-3 TRBV20-1 CSASEGPVGQLPTDTQYF
TRBJ2-7 TRBV29-1 CSVEDPGTGLYEQYF
TRBJ1-6 TRBV7-2 CASSFLNSPLHF
TRBJ1-6 TRBV7-9 CASRDAGGGSPLHF
TRBJ1-1 TRBV2 CASSESVNTEAFF
NA TRBV20-1 CSATPPGRKTQYF
TRBJ1-5 TRBV20-1 CSARGQGVQPQHF
TRBJ2-1 TRBV9 CASSTARGGGTGGGEQFF
TRBJ2-4 TRBV28 CASSVFKGTGEDKNIQYF
TRBJ2-1 TRBV6-6 CASSYGSGSGEQFF
TRBJ2-5 TRBV27 CASSLSFRETQYF
TRBJ2-7 TRBV9 CASSEAPGGPYEQYF
TRBJ2-2 TRBV12-3/TRBV12-4 CASSFSATGELFF
TRBJ2-3 TRBV4-1 CASSRPGLPTDTQYF
TRBJ1-1 TRBV3-1 CASSQHRGIMNTEAFF
NA TRBV10-3 CAISESRGQGAEQYF
TRBJ2-1 TRBV9 CASSELAGLNEQFF
TRBJ2-1 TRBV20-1 CSARDPASTDHYNEQFF
TRBJ2-1 TRBV12-3/TRBV12-4 CASSFPPRGNEQFF
TRBJ2-1 TRBV28 CASSPVHRDRAVSDEQFF
TRBJ2-3 TRBV14 CASSQDVLILDTQYF
TRBJ2-7 TRBV23-1 CASSQSADFYEQYF
NA TRBV7-2 CASSPSSGAAYEQYF
TRBJ2-4 TRBV7-8 CASSPTLGGSGAKNIQYF
TRBJ2-5 TRBV28 CASSGTSGRYVETQYF
TRBJ2-3 TRBV29-1 CSVAQSTDTQYF
TRBJ1-6 TRBV3-1 CASGPQTGSGPLHF
TRBJ2-7 TRBV24-1 CATSDRTGTYEQYF
TRBJ2-1 TRBV14 CASSQDPRGGFNEQFF
NA TRBV6-5 CASSHSAGAETQYF
TRBJ2-3 TRBV12-3/TRBV12-4 CASRSILAGMFDTQYF
TRBJ1-1 TRBV6-6 CASSYSTGLAFF
TRBJ1-5 TRBV15 CATSRERTGAGQPQHF
TRBJ2-1 TRBV6-5 CASALDGGDYNEQFF
TRBJ1-1 TRBV28 CASSLYGTGNTEAFF
NA TRBV7-2 CASSPRTGGFGEQYF
TRBJ1-2 TRBV20-1 CSARERTEPLFYTF